This T cell receptor beta chain was sequenced during a study of blood T cell repertoires in COVID-19. Trimming took off 8 bases at V and 10 bases at J, with 15 bases between the two ends. The CDR3 consists of 11 residues. Germline CDR1 DFQATT, CDR2 SNEGSKA (reference sequence). Sequencing was performed with immunoSEQ multiplex PCR; in TCRdb, only in-frame clones are kept and a portion is missing. The data show 380,000 or so clones, around 87% seen once. The rearrangement joins TRBV20-1 to TRBJ2-1; tentative D call: TRBD2 (6 bases). Material: PBMCs or T cells enriched from blood (not recorded which). This sequence was found in a man under 40 who had recovered from COVID-19. The DNA of the CDR3 is TGCAGTCTAGACGGGACTTTAGAGCAGTTCTTC. It encodes CSLDGTLEQFF.